The present T cell receptor (beta chain) was sequenced within a study of T-cell reconstitution after alpha-beta-depleted transplantation in children (dated by TCRdb to the mid-2010s). With respect to the entire study: T-cell immune reconstitution after TCRalphabeta/CD19-depleted allogeneic hematopoietic cell transplantation in children was quantitatively tracked in the study by means of TCR repertoire profiling.

The library was built by means of PCR. The instrument given in TCRdb is Illumina HiSeq 2500. TCR libraries were prepared with molecular barcoding, using unique molecular identifiers to normalize TCRbeta repertoire quantification. Through fastp at Q25 and MiXCR, TCRdb rebuilt clones from the public reads, retaining in-frame beta chains. Records with the same CDR3 protein are collapsed into one entry carrying the most frequent genes and DNA. For this sample there are fewer than 250,000 distinct CDR3 sequences; roughly a sixth appear just once. Around 45% of the sample is held by the ten biggest clonotypes. The sample's treatment or condition label, decoded: allogeneic hematopoietic cell transplantation with graft depleted of TCRalphabeta T cells and CD19 B cells. The transplant recipients were children given TCRalphabeta/CD19-depleted allogeneic hematopoietic cell grafts. V and J are truncated by 4 bases and 12 bases respectively, leaving an intervening sequence of 23 bases. CDR3 length: 15 amino acids, cysteine to phenylalanine. Only the CDR3 part of the read is kept: 45 bases, read in frame from the first base. According to the germline V gene, CDR1 reads SGHDT and CDR2 reads YYEEEE.

General study outcomes and caveats: About two months after transplant, the apparently early recovery of alphabetaT-cell counts reportedly depended on just several hundred clones that had expanded rapidly and came from non-depleted graft cells. Hyperexpanded clone frequencies declined over subsequent months; after one year, T-cell counts and TCRbeta diversity were mostly attributed to newly produced T cells. The high TCRbeta diversity at day 60 in some patients was ascribed to recipient T cells and intrathymic progenitors that had survived conditioning.

About this clonotype: Its antigen remains undetermined. The sample holds no much larger clone one base away, and base qualities are not on file.

The input for sequencing was PBMCs, mostly from graft donor cells, taken 360 days after TCRalphabeta/CD19-depleted stem cell transplant. The origin of this receptor is a male patient between 2 and 10 years old who had a stem cell transplant for acute lymphoblastic leukemia, so the T cells may come from the graft donor. The chain was built from TRBV5-6 and TRBJ2-1, with no D gene named confidently. For the CDR3, the sequence is CASSLYSSPRPGQFF. The nucleotide sequence reads as follows: TGTGCCAGCAGCCTGTATTCATCACCGCGACCGGGGCAGTTCTTC.